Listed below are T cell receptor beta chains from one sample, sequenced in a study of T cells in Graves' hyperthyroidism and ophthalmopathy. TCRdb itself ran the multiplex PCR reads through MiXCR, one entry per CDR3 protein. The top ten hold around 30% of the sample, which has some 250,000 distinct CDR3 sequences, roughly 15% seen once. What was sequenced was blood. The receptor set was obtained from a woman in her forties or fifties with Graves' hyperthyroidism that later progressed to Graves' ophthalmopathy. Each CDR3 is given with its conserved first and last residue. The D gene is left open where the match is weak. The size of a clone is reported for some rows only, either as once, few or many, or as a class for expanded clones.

cdr3_aa: CASSLPGQGAEKLFF; cdr3_nt: TGTGCCAGCAGTTTACCGGGACAGGGAGCTGAAAAACTGTTTTTT; v_call: TRBV28; j_call: TRBJ1-4; clone_size: many; d_call: TRBD1
cdr3_aa: CASGYNQTQHF; cdr3_nt: TGTGCCAGCGGCTACAATCAGACCCAGCATTTT; v_call: TRBV3-1; j_call: TRBJ1-5; clone_size: few; d_call: -
cdr3_aa: CASSDRAYGYTF; cdr3_nt: TGTGCCAGCAGTGACAGGGCCTATGGCTACACCTTC; v_call: TRBV6-1; j_call: TRBJ1-2; clone_size: many; d_call: -
cdr3_aa: CASSDDRGIYEQYF; cdr3_nt: TGTGCCAGCAGTGATGACAGGGGAATCTACGAGCAGTACTTC; v_call: TRBV2; j_call: TRBJ2-7; clone_size: many; d_call: TRBD1
cdr3_aa: CASSSYMGPTQYF; cdr3_nt: TGTGCCAGCAGCTCCTACATGGGCCCAACCCAGTACTTC; v_call: TRBV7-3; j_call: TRBJ2-5; clone_size: many; d_call: -
cdr3_aa: CASSSGRTEAFF; cdr3_nt: TGCGCCAGCAGCTCAGGTAGGACTGAAGCTTTCTTT; v_call: TRBV5-1; j_call: TRBJ1-1; clone_size: many; d_call: -
cdr3_aa: CAIPGRYGYTF; cdr3_nt: TGTGCCATCCCCGGACGCTACGGCTACACCTTC; v_call: TRBV11-3; j_call: TRBJ1-2; clone_size: many; d_call: -
cdr3_aa: CASSLPQGVPNEKLFF; cdr3_nt: TGCGCCAGCAGCTTGCCACAGGGAGTGCCTAATGAAAAACTGTTTTTT; v_call: TRBV5-1; j_call: TRBJ1-4; clone_size: -; d_call: -
cdr3_aa: CASNRDRYNEQFF; cdr3_nt: TGTGCCAGCAACCGGGACAGATACAATGAGCAGTTCTTC; v_call: TRBV5-6; j_call: TRBJ2-1; clone_size: -; d_call: TRBD1
cdr3_aa: CASSVRGGGNTIYF; cdr3_nt: TGTGCCAGCAGCGTCAGGGGAGGCGGAAACACCATATATTTT; v_call: TRBV9; j_call: TRBJ1-3; clone_size: -; d_call: -
cdr3_aa: CASSQDLRYSYNEQFF; cdr3_nt: TGTGCCAGCAGCCAAGATCTACGGTACTCCTACAATGAGCAGTTCTTC; v_call: TRBV4-2; j_call: TRBJ2-1; clone_size: few; d_call: -
cdr3_aa: CASSEEASLQYF; cdr3_nt: TGTGCCAGCAGTGAAGAGGCCAGTTTGCAGTATTTT; v_call: TRBV2; j_call: TRBJ2-3; clone_size: many; d_call: -
cdr3_aa: CASSLVGTGELFF; cdr3_nt: TGTGCCAGCAGTTTAGTGGGGACCGGGGAGCTGTTTTTT; v_call: TRBV12-3/TRBV12-4; j_call: TRBJ2-2; clone_size: -; d_call: -
cdr3_aa: CASSPPTLGTEAFF; cdr3_nt: TGTGCCAGCAGCCCCCCGACCCTGGGCACTGAAGCTTTCTTT; v_call: TRBV27; j_call: TRBJ1-1; clone_size: many; d_call: -
cdr3_aa: CAWKSRVKQNTDTQYF; cdr3_nt: TGTGCCTGGAAGTCTCGGGTCAAACAAAACACAGATACGCAGTATTTT; v_call: TRBV30; j_call: TRBJ2-3; clone_size: many; d_call: -
cdr3_aa: CASTRMGDTQYF; cdr3_nt: TGTGCCAGCACAAGAATGGGGGATACGCAGTATTTT; v_call: TRBV9; j_call: TRBJ2-3; clone_size: few; d_call: -
cdr3_aa: CSAASTGGYEQYF; cdr3_nt: TGCAGTGCTGCGAGTACTGGCGGCTACGAGCAGTACTTC; v_call: TRBV20-1; j_call: TRBJ2-7; clone_size: few; d_call: -
cdr3_aa: CASSGTGGHTDTQYF; cdr3_nt: TGTGCCAGCAGTGGGACAGGGGGCCACACAGATACGCAGTATTTT; v_call: TRBV2; j_call: TRBJ2-3; clone_size: many; d_call: TRBD1
cdr3_aa: CATGGPEAFF; cdr3_nt: TGTGCCACGGGAGGGCCTGAAGCTTTCTTT; v_call: TRBV7-3; j_call: TRBJ1-1; clone_size: many; d_call: -
cdr3_aa: CATNTGTVSTNEKLFF; cdr3_nt: TGTGCCACCAACACCGGGACAGTATCAACTAATGAAAAACTGTTTTTT; v_call: TRBV28; j_call: TRBJ1-4; clone_size: many; d_call: TRBD1
cdr3_aa: CSAWDRGASYEQYF; cdr3_nt: TGCAGTGCTTGGGACAGGGGGGCCTCCTACGAGCAGTACTTC; v_call: TRBV20-1; j_call: TRBJ2-7; clone_size: many; d_call: TRBD1
cdr3_aa: CASSIQGEKPQHF; cdr3_nt: TGTGCCAGTAGTATACAGGGGGAAAAGCCCCAGCATTTT; v_call: TRBV19; j_call: TRBJ1-5; clone_size: many; d_call: TRBD1
cdr3_aa: CASSYPTGTYEQYF; cdr3_nt: TGTGCCAGCAGTTACCCGACAGGAACCTACGAGCAGTACTTC; v_call: TRBV6-5; j_call: TRBJ2-7; clone_size: many; d_call: -
cdr3_aa: CSVQGGGLGYTF; cdr3_nt: TGCAGCGTCCAGGGGGGGGGGCTAGGCTACACCTTC; v_call: TRBV29-1; j_call: TRBJ1-2; clone_size: -; d_call: TRBD1
cdr3_aa: CASSLPLAGVIARELFF; cdr3_nt: TGTGCCAGCAGTTTGCCTCTAGCGGGAGTTATCGCCCGGGAGCTGTTTTTT; v_call: TRBV28; j_call: TRBJ2-2; clone_size: many; d_call: TRBD2
cdr3_aa: CSARARDGANVLTF; cdr3_nt: TGCAGTGCTAGGGCAAGGGACGGGGCCAACGTCCTGACTTTC; v_call: TRBV20-1; j_call: TRBJ2-6; clone_size: few; d_call: -
cdr3_aa: CASSHWNSLNTGELFF; cdr3_nt: TGTGCCAGCAGTCATTGGAACAGCTTGAACACCGGGGAGCTGTTTTTT; v_call: TRBV6-1; j_call: TRBJ2-2; clone_size: many; d_call: -
cdr3_aa: CASSRTSGGYNEQFF; cdr3_nt: TGTGCCAGCAGCCGGACTAGCGGGGGATACAATGAGCAGTTCTTC; v_call: TRBV3-1; j_call: TRBJ2-1; clone_size: many; d_call: TRBD2
cdr3_aa: CASSPQGVGTEAFF; cdr3_nt: TGTGCCAGCTCACCGCAGGGGGTTGGCACTGAAGCTTTCTTT; v_call: TRBV18; j_call: TRBJ1-1; clone_size: many; d_call: TRBD1
cdr3_aa: CASTHRGGRTEAFF; cdr3_nt: TGTGCCAGCACCCACCGGGGGGGGAGGACTGAAGCTTTCTTT; v_call: TRBV25-1; j_call: TRBJ1-1; clone_size: -; d_call: -
cdr3_aa: CASSILNSYTGELFF; cdr3_nt: TGTGCCAGTAGTATCTTAAATAGTTACACCGGGGAGCTGTTTTTT; v_call: TRBV19; j_call: TRBJ2-2; clone_size: -; d_call: -
cdr3_aa: CASSERDRVYGYTF; cdr3_nt: TGTGCCAGCAGTGAAAGGGACAGGGTCTATGGCTACACCTTC; v_call: TRBV2; j_call: TRBJ1-2; clone_size: many; d_call: TRBD1
cdr3_aa: CASRASGRGSNEQFF; cdr3_nt: TGTGCCAGCAGGGCTAGCGGGAGGGGTAGCAATGAGCAGTTCTTC; v_call: TRBV6-1; j_call: TRBJ2-1; clone_size: many; d_call: TRBD2
cdr3_aa: CASSLPLAASYNEQFF; cdr3_nt: TGTGCCAGCAGTTTACCCCTAGCGGCTTCCTACAATGAGCAGTTCTTC; v_call: TRBV28; j_call: TRBJ2-1; clone_size: many; d_call: TRBD2
cdr3_aa: CTAGFNYGYTF; cdr3_nt: TGCACCGCAGGTTTTAACTATGGCTACACCTTC; v_call: TRBV29-1; j_call: TRBJ1-2; clone_size: -; d_call: -
cdr3_aa: CAWTGGSVEGTQYF; cdr3_nt: TGTGCCTGGACGGGCGGGAGTGTGGAAGGAACGCAGTATTTT; v_call: TRBV30; j_call: TRBJ2-3; clone_size: many; d_call: TRBD2
cdr3_aa: CASSEGWGFGTAPRETQYF; cdr3_nt: TGTGCCAGCAGTGAAGGATGGGGGTTCGGGACAGCGCCAAGGGAGACCCAGTACTTC; v_call: TRBV6-1; j_call: TRBJ2-5; clone_size: few; d_call: TRBD1
cdr3_aa: CASSFLLGPTNGKAFF; cdr3_nt: TGTGCCAGCAGTTTCCTGTTAGGACCGACCAACGGTAAAGCTTTCTTT; v_call: TRBV9; j_call: TRBJ1-1; clone_size: -; d_call: -
cdr3_aa: CASSSPLTASTEAFF; cdr3_nt: TGTGCCAGCAGTTCCCCCTTGACGGCAAGCACTGAAGCTTTCTTT; v_call: TRBV6-2/TRBV6-3; j_call: TRBJ1-1; clone_size: many; d_call: -
cdr3_aa: CASSPGRGREQYF; cdr3_nt: TGTGCCAGCAGCCCAGGACGGGGGCGCGAGCAGTACTTC; v_call: TRBV7-9; j_call: TRBJ2-7; clone_size: many; d_call: -
cdr3_aa: CASSQLEGLRNSPLHF; cdr3_nt: TGTGCCAGCAGCCAACTAGAAGGACTTAGGAATTCACCCCTCCACTTT; v_call: TRBV16; j_call: TRBJ1-6; clone_size: few; d_call: -
cdr3_aa: CASSRQQGVGTGELFF; cdr3_nt: TGTGCCAGCAGCCGTCAACAGGGGGTTGGCACCGGGGAGCTGTTTTTT; v_call: TRBV12-3/TRBV12-4; j_call: TRBJ2-2; clone_size: many; d_call: TRBD1
cdr3_aa: CASTFGHGTDTQYF; cdr3_nt: TGCGCCAGCACCTTCGGGCACGGCACAGATACGCAGTATTTT; v_call: TRBV5-1; j_call: TRBJ2-3; clone_size: many; d_call: -